This passage covers 11 T cell receptor beta chains from one sample sequenced in a study of cytomegalovirus exposure and HLA in healthy donors. PCR involved 60 Vbeta and 13 Jbeta primers. Here immunoSEQ multiplex PCR was the method, and the copy in TCRdb shows in-frame clones only, minus some. The data hold some 150,000 clones, with approximately 79% observed a single time. The specimen sequenced was PBMCs. Every receptor here comes from a male donor in good health and CMV-seronegative.

This clone was counted a few times. The chain couples TRBV5-1 to TRBJ2-3, with D maybe TRBD2 (5 bases). Germline-derived CDR1 and CDR2 are SGHRS and YFSETQ. There are 15 residues in the CDR3. Trimming stripped 4 bases from V and 3 bases from J, with 15 bases between. The CDR3 nucleotides read TGCGCCAGCAGCGAACCGGGATTTTCAACAGATACGCAGTATTTT. Translated: CASSEPGFSTDTQYF. Using reference TRBV5-1 and TRBJ2-3 for the parts outside the CDR3, the full variable domain is KAGVTQTPRYLIKTRGQQVTLSCSPISGHRSVSWYQQTPGQGLQFLFEYFSETQRNKGNFPGRFSGRQFSNSRSEMNVSTLELGDSALYLCASSEPGFSTDTQYFGPGTRLTVL.

The chain joins TRBV7-3 to TRBJ2-1, with 9 bases lining up with TRBD2. The ends lost 5 bases at V and 6 bases at J; junction bases unmatched: 8. Per germline, CDR1 SGHTA and CDR2 FQGTGA. The CDR3 covers 15 residues. In nucleotides, the CDR3 is TGTGCCAGCAGCCTGGGAGTTAGCGGGGGCAATGAGCAGTTCTTC. Its protein is CASSLGVSGGNEQFF.

As regards this clone: At one of its ends the junction is not consistent with the germline gene, which may arise from a read error. The V gene is TRBV7-9, the J gene TRBJ1-4, with TRBD1 as a possible D gene (6 bases). The germline V gene encodes CDR1 SEHNR and CDR2 FQNEAQ (reference sequence). The CDR3 extends over 14 amino acids. In nucleotides, the CDR3 is TGTTCCAGCAGCTTAGGGACACTACCTGAAAAACTGTTTTTT. This encodes CSSSLGTLPEKLFF.

The CDR3 nucleotides are TGTGCCAGCTCACCACGGACGGTAGGGAGTTACGAGCAGTACTTC. Translating it yields CASSPRTVGSYEQYF. The chain couples TRBV18 to TRBJ2-7; perhaps TRBD2 as D (5 bases). This CDR3 comprises 15 residues. CDR1 is KGHSH and CDR2 is LQKENI in the germline V gene. Trimming removed 1 base from V and 4 bases from J, with 14 bases in between.

The rearrangement uses TRBV29-1 and TRBJ2-7; perhaps TRBD2 as D (6 bases). Germline V gene data show CDR1 as SQVTM and CDR2 as ANQGSEA. CDR3 length equals 14 residues. V was cut by 5 bases and J by 0 bases, with 14 bases left in between. The CDR3 loop reads CSVSSERFSYEQYF. The CDR3 nucleotides read TGCAGCGTTTCTAGCGAGAGGTTCTCCTACGAGCAGTACTTC.

The chain carries TRBV21-1 and TRBJ2-5; TRBD2 is the table's D call and was not checked against the DNA. TRBV21-1 constitutes a pseudogene. The CDR3 runs 13 residues. This chain's CDR3 is CASNPSIVGTQYF. CDR3 coding DNA: TGTGCCAGCAACCCTAGCATAGTAGGGACCCAGTACTTC.

The gene calls are TRBV29-1 and TRBJ1-4; 8 bases map to TRBD1. V dropped 3 bases and J dropped 5; count of bases not matched to a gene: 2. Germline V CDR1 and CDR2: SQVTM, ANQGSEA. This CDR3 is 13 amino acids long. CDR3 residues: CSVDGQGNEKLFF. The CDR3 DNA follows: TGCAGCGTTGATGGACAGGGCAATGAAAAACTGTTTTTT.

This clone was found once. V gene TRBV7-6 combines with J gene TRBJ1-3, with D unresolved. CDR1 is SGHVS and CDR2 is FNYEAQ in the germline V gene. The CDR3 sequence is 15 residues long. V lost 2 bases and J lost 2, with 10 bases in between. CDR3 in amino acids: CASSLLRLPGNTIYF. For the CDR3, the DNA is TGTGCCAGCAGCTTATTGCGGCTACCTGGAAACACCATATATTTT. The full variable domain, in which reference TRBV7-6 and TRBJ1-3 provide the parts outside the CDR3, is GAGVSQSPRYKVTKRGQDVALRCDPISGHVSLYWYRQALGQGPEFLTYFNYEAQQDKSGLPNDRFSAERPEGSISTLTIQRTEQRDSAMYRCASSLLRLPGNTIYFGEGSWLTVV.

V gene TRBV10-1 combines with J gene TRBJ1-3; D not certain. Germline CDR1 WNHNN, CDR2 SYGVQD (reference sequence). The CDR3 length is 16 residues. V was pared by 10 bases and J by 3 bases, with 22 bases between. Written as DNA, the CDR3 is TGCGCCACCAATCACCAGACCAGGTTGGGTGGAAACACCATATATTTT. This translates into CATNHQTRLGGNTIYF.

This clone occurred a few times. The chain carries TRBV7-2 and TRBJ1-2; TRBD1 aligns across 10 bases. J gave up 7 bases and V 2 bases, and 1 base lay outside the gene matches. The length of the CDR3 is 13 residues. Germline-derived CDR1 and CDR2 are SGHTA and FQGNSA. CDR3 loop: CASSLWDRGGYTF. The CDR3 nucleotides read TGTGCCAGCAGCTTATGGGACAGGGGTGGCTACACCTTC.

The chain couples TRBV2 to TRBJ1-3; a possible D gene is TRBD1 (6 bases). The germline gives CDR1 SNHLY, CDR2 FYNNEI. V was shortened by 3 bases and J by 3 bases, with 9 bases between the two germline ends. CDR3 length: 14 amino acids. CDR3 coding DNA: TGTGCCAGCAGTGAGGGGGCGCGTGGAAACACCATATATTTT. Residues: CASSEGARGNTIYF.